This T cell receptor (beta chain) was sequenced in a study of T cell responses to AZD1222 COVID-19 vaccine. Generated by immunoSEQ multiplex PCR, the TCRdb table keeps only in-frame clones and is missing some. The sample shows 150,000 to 250,000 clones, approximately 93% of them seen only once. Study findings and constraints: In a largely white British group with more females than males, clonal diversity was possibly underestimated.

Second-dose schedules of about 4 or about 12 weeks were combined. As for this clone: What it recognizes is unknown.

Sequences were derived from peripheral blood, sampled 28 days after the second AZD1222 dose. This clonotype was sampled from an adult who received the AZD1222 COVID-19 vaccine.

The chain's CDR3 is CASSQVAGRAEAFF. In DNA, the CDR3 is TGTGCCAGCAGCCAAGTTGCTGGGAGAGCTGAAGCTTTCTTT. V usage is TRBV3-1 (or the pseudogene TRBV3-2) and J usage is TRBJ1-1; D is ambiguous. Germline lookup yields CDR1 LGHDT and CDR2 YNNKEL (reference sequence). V shed 1 base and J shed 6 bases, with 12 bases lying between them. The CDR3 consists of 14 residues.